This T cell receptor (beta chain) was documented in a study of blood T cell repertoires in COVID-19 (dated by TCRdb to 2019 to 2021). The study in broad terms: Samples covering the acute and convalescent phases of COVID-19 were provided by collaborators in the United States, Italy and Spain. Sample metadata almost always included a de-identified subject ID, COVID-19 status, age in years and sex. The dataset comprised deeply sampled blood TCRbeta repertoires from subjects exposed to, actively infected with, or recovered from COVID-19. The material from the prospective study consisted of cDNA or gDNA derived from T cells, B-cell-depleted T cells, or PBMCs. Samples were obtained from the ongoing ImmuneRACE study (first 160 participants) and from 1,254 subjects provided by 6 global collaborators. Where HLA class I and class II types were available, the types were taken from metadata supplied by the sample provider, not from assay-based typing. A freely available public database, intended as a resource for researchers studying the immune response to SARS-CoV-2, is where the repertoires were released. The full study reports these points: How much clinical and demographic metadata was included differed by source and by participant, and the metadata was provided uncurated.

A word on this clone: Its binding antigen is unknown. No much larger clone is present one base from it, and per-base qualities are unavailable.

TCRbeta CDR3 regions were amplified from genomic DNA using the immunoSEQ Assay, a bias-controlled multiplex PCR. Per the source publication's procedure: The number of nucleated cells in each sample was estimated by amplification of reference gene primers within the assay. To quantify the absolute abundance of each unique TCRbeta CDR3 rearrangement, sequence reads were collapsed and filtered. For each sample, productive Simpson clonality was calculated by taking the square root of Simpson's diversity index across productive rearrangements. Not all clones reach the TCRdb copy of this immuneACCESS table, which keeps in-frame sequences only. Checked studies attribute under half of the gap to unresolved V genes and leave the rest unexplained. Clone size and V and J calls were adopted from that table, with D and trimming inferred from the DNA. For this sample the table gives approximately 140,000 clones, of which approximately 80% were detected only once. Approximately 38% of the sample comes from the top ten.

Collaborating institutions collected whole blood in K2EDTA tubes following their own protocols. For TCRbeta analysis, collaborators shipped samples in one of three forms: frozen whole blood, isolated PBMCs, or DNA extracted from either of those sample types. What was sequenced was peripheral blood. The clonotype originates from a human donor in a cohort sampled during active COVID-19.

The base sequence is TGTGCCAGCAGTGGGGGTGGCGGGGACTACAATGAGCAGTTCTTC. This yields the protein CASSGGGGDYNEQFF. The V and J genes are TRBV6-2 or TRBV6-3 and TRBJ2-1, and the D gene may be TRBD2, 6 bases matching. At the junction V is shortened by 5 bases and J by 3 bases, with 14 bases in between. CDR3 length: 15 amino acids, cysteine to phenylalanine. The kept DNA is CDR3 alone, 45 bases in frame from the first base. The germline V gene sets CDR1 to MNHEY and CDR2 to SVGEGT.